Presented here are 20 T cell receptor beta chains from one specimen sequenced in a study of blood T cells in healthy people across ages. Primed by a sample-barcoded 5' primer and a J-beta primer mix, a second PCR proceeded for 7 to 11 cycles. Using its own MiXCR run on the 5' RACE reads, TCRdb lists one record per CDR3 protein. The sample holds about 400,000 distinct CDR3 sequences, 45% to 60% seen once. Sequencing was done on a sample of blood. The receptors were sampled from a man in his sixties in good health.

This clonotype was seen only a few times. The chain combines TRBV13 with TRBJ1-5; TRBD1 might be the D (5 bases). Per the germline V gene, CDR1 is PRHDT and CDR2 is FYEKMQ (reference sequence). Trimming cost V 2 bases and J 5 bases, with 7 bases left between them. CDR3 length: 13 amino acids. CDR3 sequence (DNA): TGTGCCAGCAGCTTACAGGGACATCAGCCCCAGCATTTT. Translating it yields CASSLQGHQPQHF. Using reference TRBV13 and TRBJ1-5 for the parts outside the CDR3, the full variable domain is AAGVIQSPRHLIKEKRETATLKCYPIPRHDTVYWYQQGPGQDPQFLISFYEKMQSDKGSIPDRFSAQQFSDYHSELNMSSLELGDSALYFCASSLQGHQPQHFGDGTRLSIL.

The chain combines TRBV12-3 or TRBV12-4 with TRBJ2-2; no clear D. Between the trimmed V and J ends, which lost 6 bases and 5 bases, there was a span of 16 bases. The length of the CDR3 is 15 residues. The CDR3 sequence is CASRGSSTPTGELFF. The DNA for the CDR3 is TGTGCCAGCAGGGGGTCGAGTACGCCGACCGGGGAGCTGTTTTTT.

The J gene is TRBJ2-7, the V gene TRBV4-2; 9 nucleotides line up with TRBD2. V was clipped by 3 bases and J by 0 bases; unmatched bases: 6. The CDR3 has 16 residues. Germline CDR1 reads LGHNA; CDR2 reads YNFKEQ. CDR3 protein: CASSHSGGADSYEQYF. CDR3 in DNA: TGTGCCAGCAGCCATAGCGGGGGCGCCGACTCCTACGAGCAGTACTTC.

This clonotype was counted at least ten times. This chain links TRBV7-2 with TRBJ2-3; D is uncertain. Germline CDR1 reads SGHTA; CDR2 reads FQGNSA. V lost 3 bases to trimming and J lost 4 bases, with 5 bases between them. The length of the CDR3 is 12 residues. The DNA for the CDR3 is TGTGCCAGCAGCTTCTTTTCAGATACGCAGTATTTT. Translation: CASSFFSDTQYF.

The rearrangement links TRBV10-3 to TRBJ2-7; 8 bases map to TRBD1. CDR3 size: 11 residues. Germline trimming cut 6 bases from V and 9 bases from J; bases unmatched to any gene: 4. Germline V CDR1 and CDR2: ENHRY, SYGVKD. The CDR3 reads CAIRTGDGQYF. CDR3 DNA: TGTGCCATCAGGACAGGGGATGGGCAGTACTTC.

This clonotype was found a few times. The chain recombines TRBV15 with TRBJ2-1, with D tentatively TRBD2 (6 bases). V was shortened by 0 bases and J by 12 bases, with 12 bases between the two germline ends. The CDR3 is 13 amino acids. Per the germline V gene, CDR1 is LNHNV and CDR2 is YYDKDF (reference sequence). The CDR3 DNA follows: TGTGCCACCAGCAGAGATCAGGGCGGGATGCAGTTCTTC. Protein sequence: CATSRDQGGMQFF.

This clonotype was seen only a few times. V usage is TRBV29-1 and J usage is TRBJ2-7; D might be TRBD2 (5 bases). The CDR3 totals 13 residues. From germline, CDR1 is SQVTM and CDR2 ANQGSEA. V dropped 5 bases and J dropped 2 bases, with 13 bases sitting between them. The CDR3: CSVRRGAAYEQYF. CDR3 DNA sequence: TGCAGCGTTCGTCGGGGAGCCGCCTACGAGCAGTACTTC.

The J gene is TRBJ2-7, the V gene TRBV11-1; 7 bases fit TRBD1. The CDR3 totals 14 residues. After removal of 5 bases from V and 2 bases from J, the junction contained 6 bases not matched to a gene. The V gene's germline CDR1 is SGHAT and CDR2 FQDESV (reference sequence). CDR3 sequence reads: CASSQGQTPYEQYF. The CDR3 DNA is TGTGCCAGCAGCCAGGGACAGACCCCCTACGAGCAGTACTTC.

The chain employs TRBV7-2 and TRBJ2-1, with 8 bases fitting TRBD2. Trimming at V came to 5 bases and at J to 15 bases, leaving 12 bases not matched to a gene. The germline CDR1 and CDR2 sequences are SGHTA and FQGNSA. This CDR3 region has 13 residues. For the CDR3, the DNA is TGTGCCAGCAGCCTGACGACTAGCGAGTCGCCGTTCTTC. It translates to CASSLTTSESPFF.

In its sample, this clonotype was seen a few times. CDR3: CSAARIAGGLKDEQYF. The CDR3 DNA follows: TGCAGTGCTGCTCGGATAGCGGGGGGGCTGAAGGACGAGCAGTACTTC. V usage is TRBV20-1 and J usage is TRBJ2-5; the match to TRBD2 covers 11 bases. The J call could be wrong; TRBJ2-7 is a better fit for the DNA end. This CDR3 region has 16 residues. Germline CDR1 and CDR2: DFQATT and SNEGSKA (reference sequence).

The rearrangement uses TRBV4-2 and TRBJ2-2; D may be TRBD2 (5 bases). The CDR3 length is 17 residues. The germline gives CDR1 LGHNA, CDR2 YNFKEQ. Deletions cut 0 bases from V and 3 bases from J, with 14 bases between. The CDR3 region is CASSQEWRLSHTGELFF. In DNA form, the CDR3 reads TGTGCCAGCAGCCAAGAATGGAGACTATCCCACACCGGGGAGCTGTTTTTT.

This clonotype showed up many times. The rearrangement links TRBV2 to TRBJ1-5; weak D call: TRBD1 (5 bases). Trimming took off 10 bases at V and 0 bases at J, with 13 bases between the two ends. The CDR3 has 14 amino acids. Germline-derived CDR1 and CDR2 are SNHLY and FYNNEI. The CDR3 DNA reads TGTGCCACCTCACAGGCTTATAGCAATCAGCCCCAGCATTTT. Translated, it gives CATSQAYSNQPQHF. Complete variable domain (other parts from reference TRBV2 and TRBJ1-5): EPEVTQTPSHQVTQMGQEVILRCVPISNHLYFYWYRQILGQKVEFLVSFYNNEISEKSEIFDDQFSVERPDGSNFTLKIRSTKLEDSAMYFCATSQAYSNQPQHFGDGTRLSIL.

This chain uses TRBV29-1 with TRBJ2-1; 8 bases align to TRBD1. This CDR3 region has 15 residues. Germline assignment: CDR1 SQVTM and CDR2 ANQGSEA. With V trimmed by 7 bases and J by 3 bases, 11 bases remained unmatched. The CDR3 region has the DNA TGCAGCGCCCAGGGCTTGGGGACAGGCTACAATGAGCAGTTCTTC. This translates into CSAQGLGTGYNEQFF.

V usage is TRBV12-5 and J usage is TRBJ2-1; tentative D call: TRBD2 (5 bases). V lost 4 bases and J lost 5, with 15 bases in between. This CDR3 region has 15 residues. The germline gives CDR1 LGHNT, CDR2 FRNRAP. The CDR3: CASGSGLSYDNEQFF. CDR3 nucleotides: TGTGCTAGTGGTTCCGGACTGTCCTATGACAATGAGCAGTTCTTC.

This clonotype was detected many times. A clone one base away is much larger, so this may be a read error. This rearrangement joins TRBV7-9 to TRBJ2-5; 10 nucleotides align to TRBD1. V trimming: 5 bases; J trimming: 11 bases; junction bases outside the gene matches: 14. The CDR3 contains 15 residues. CDR1 SEHNR and CDR2 FQNEAQ come from the germline V gene (reference sequence). The CDR3: CASSPGQGGVNEQYF. CDR3 nucleotide sequence: TGTGCCAGCAGCCCCGGACAGGGGGGCGTCAATGAGCAGTACTTC.

The chain recombines TRBV5-1 with TRBJ2-6; D uncertain. The ends were cut back, 4 bases at V and 4 bases at J, with 9 bases in the middle. The CDR3 has 14 residues. Germline CDR1 reads SGHRS; CDR2 reads YFSETQ. In nucleotides, the CDR3 is TGCGCCAGCAGCCCGGAGATCGGGGCCAACGTCCTGACTTTC. Translating gives CASSPEIGANVLTF.

The CDR3 sequence is CAISVDFVIYGYTF. DNA for the CDR3: TGTGCCATCAGTGTAGACTTCGTAATCTATGGCTACACCTTC. V usage is TRBV10-3 and J usage is TRBJ1-2; D gene ambiguous. This CDR3 spans 14 amino acids. Germline V gene lookup returns CDR1 ENHRY and CDR2 SYGVKD. Between the trimmed V and J ends, which lost 4 bases and 4 bases, there was a span of 13 bases.

V usage is TRBV5-1 and J usage is TRBJ2-6; no reliable D call. Between the trimmed V and J ends, which lost 2 bases and 0 bases, there was a span of 12 bases. Germline V gives CDR1 SGHRS, CDR2 YFSETQ. CDR3 length: 17 amino acids. CDR3 sequence reads: CASSFLDGRSGANVLTF. In nucleotides, the CDR3 is TGCGCCAGCAGCTTCCTAGACGGACGCTCTGGGGCCAACGTCCTGACTTTC.

The V and J genes are TRBV6-1 and TRBJ1-4, with a tentative D call TRBD1 (6 bases). CDR1 is MNHNS, CDR2 SASEGT, per germline. This CDR3 has 14 residues. The V end lost 6 bases, the J end lost 5 bases, and 13 bases lay between the germline ends. This chain's CDR3 is CASRGTHLNEKLFF. In DNA, the CDR3 is TGTGCCAGCAGGGGGACACACCTCAATGAAAAACTGTTTTTT.

In this sample, this clonotype turned up many times. This rearrangement joins TRBV10-1 to TRBJ2-2; 7 bases match TRBD2. Germline V lookup: CDR1 WNHNN, CDR2 SYGVQD (reference sequence). Unmatched junction bases numbered 2, after V lost 3 bases and J lost 4 bases. CDR3 length equals 14 residues. In DNA form, the CDR3 reads TGCGCCAGCAGTGACCCGGGGGGCACCGGGGAGCTGTTTTTT. This encodes CASSDPGGTGELFF.